Below, 30 T cell receptor beta chains from the same sample are listed, as sequenced in a study of control samples from healthy donors and cancer patients. Libraries were prepared by immunoSEQ multiplex PCR; TCRdb keeps only in-frame clonotypes and omits some of them. The data hold about 130,000 clones, with approximately 92% observed a single time. Sequencing used blood. The receptors come from a man aged 18 to 30 in good health.

The rearrangement uses TRBV27 and TRBJ2-2; D is unclear. CDR3 length: 14 residues. V lost 2 bases and J lost 4, with 8 bases in between. Germline values: CDR1 MNHEY, CDR2 SMNVEV (reference sequence). This chain's CDR3 is CASSLKSFTGELFF. In nucleotides, the CDR3 is TGTGCCAGCAGTTTAAAGTCCTTCACCGGGGAGCTGTTTTTT.

The chain is built from TRBV19 and TRBJ1-5; tentative D call: TRBD1 (5 bases). The CDR3 totals 14 residues. In germline, CDR1 is LNHDA, CDR2 SQIVND (reference sequence). Trimming pared 5 bases from V and 6 bases from J, leaving 14 bases between. Written as DNA, the CDR3 is TGTGCCAGTAGTGTACCCCAGGGTAGTCAGCCCCAGCATTTT. This encodes CASSVPQGSQPQHF.

The genes are TRBV6-1 and TRBJ2-7, with TRBD1 as a possible D gene (6 bases). Trimming shortened V by 6 bases and J by 3 bases, and 21 bases separated the two germline ends. Germline V gives CDR1 MNHNS, CDR2 SASEGT. The CDR3 runs 16 residues. The CDR3 DNA sequence: TGTGCCAGCAGAGAACAACAGGGCGAAGGGAACTACGAGCAGTACTTC. It encodes CASREQQGEGNYEQYF.

The CDR3 here is CASSLGQTLVGDTEAFF. The CDR3 DNA follows: TGTGCCAGCAGTTTGGGACAGACACTAGTAGGGGACACTGAAGCTTTCTTT. This sequence joins TRBV27 and TRBJ1-1, with TRBD1 matching over 7 bases. The CDR3 length is 17 residues. The germline gives CDR1 MNHEY, CDR2 SMNVEV (reference sequence). V shed 3 bases and J 3 bases; nucleotides not matched to a gene: 13.

This clone turned up a few times. CDR3 in amino acids: CASSLQGSGDGYTF. The CDR3 DNA follows: TGCGCCAGCAGCTTACAGGGCTCCGGGGATGGCTACACCTTC. The chain uses TRBV5-1 and TRBJ1-2, with D maybe TRBD1 (6 bases). Germline loops: CDR1 SGHRS, CDR2 YFSETQ. Trimming stripped 2 bases from V and 6 bases from J, with 14 bases between. The CDR3 is 14 amino acids.

This chain links TRBV6-4 with TRBJ2-3, with D unclear. The ends were cut back, 6 bases at V and 3 bases at J, with 19 bases in the middle. The CDR3 length is 16 residues. Germline CDR1 MRHNA, CDR2 SNTAGT. Here the CDR3 reads CASRAAVTDQTDTQYF. The CDR3 nucleotides read TGTGCCAGCAGGGCGGCGGTCACGGACCAAACAGATACGCAGTATTTT.

The rearrangement joins TRBV28 to TRBJ2-7; TRBD1 aligns across 9 bases. The V gene's germline CDR1 is MDHEN and CDR2 SYDVKM. J lost 5 bases, V lost 4 bases, and 9 bases had no gene match. The CDR3 length is 15 residues. CDR3 residues: CASSSPGTGYHEQYF. The DNA for the CDR3 is TGTGCCAGCAGTTCCCCAGGGACAGGGTACCACGAGCAGTACTTC. Full variable domain (remainder filled in from reference TRBV28 and TRBJ2-7): DVKVTQSSRYLVKRTGEKVFLECVQDMDHENMFWYRQDPGLGLRLIYFSYDVKMKEKGDIPEGYSVSREKKERFSLILESASTNQTSMYLCASSSPGTGYHEQYFGPGTRLTVT.

This chain links TRBV2 with TRBJ1-1; D is uncertain. This CDR3 region has 13 residues. Trimming left V 8 bases short and J 1 base short, with 11 bases between. The germline gives CDR1 SNHLY, CDR2 FYNNEI. CDR3 sequence (DNA): TGTGCCAGCTTCTTTATTCCGAACACTGAAGCTTTCTTT. Translated: CASFFIPNTEAFF.

The count of this clone is one. The V gene is TRBV7-9, the J gene TRBJ2-3; maybe TRBD2 (6 bases). Germline V CDR1 and CDR2: SEHNR, FQNEAQ (reference sequence). V was clipped by 1 base and J by 4 bases, with 15 bases between them. This CDR3 comprises 16 residues. The DNA of the CDR3 is TGTGCCAGCAGCTTAGGCGGGATCTCCTTCTCAGATACGCAGTATTTT. As protein: CASSLGGISFSDTQYF.

The chain is built from TRBV5-1 and TRBJ1-3; 10 bases align to TRBD1. This CDR3 is 16 amino acids long. The germline V gene has CDR1 SGHRS and CDR2 YFSETQ. V shed 4 bases and J 3 bases; nucleotides not matched to a gene: 7. As DNA, the CDR3 is TGCGCCAGCAGCCCGAGACAGGGGGCAAATGGAAACACCATATATTTT. Amino acids: CASSPRQGANGNTIYF.

The rearrangement joins TRBV9 to TRBJ2-7; a weak D match, TRBD2 (5 bases). The CDR3 is 14 residues long. V gave up 4 bases and J gave up 2 bases, with 13 bases separating them. The germline gives CDR1 SGDLS, CDR2 YYNGEE. CDR3 region: CASSPRSGTYEQYF. CDR3 nucleotide sequence: TGTGCCAGCAGCCCACGGAGCGGAACCTACGAGCAGTACTTC.

In its sample, this clone was seen once. The gene calls are TRBV9 and TRBJ1-1; no clear D. CDR3 length equals 14 residues. Germline CDR1 SGDLS, CDR2 YYNGEE. Deletions cut 0 bases from V and 1 base from J, with 7 bases between. CDR3 sequence reads: CASSVEAANTEAFF. CDR3 DNA sequence: TGTGCCAGCAGCGTAGAGGCGGCGAACACTGAAGCTTTCTTT.

J is TRBJ2-1 and V is TRBV5-1; perhaps TRBD2 as D (6 bases). Trimming left V 7 bases short and J 5 bases short, with 13 bases between. Looked up from germline, CDR1 is SGHRS and CDR2 is YFSETQ. CDR3 length equals 13 residues. The DNA of the CDR3 is TGCGCCAGCCGAGAGCGGGCGGACAATGAGCAGTTCTTC. Amino acids: CASRERADNEQFF.

Written as DNA, the CDR3 is TGTGCCAGTAGTAAAAGACAGTCTGGCTACACCTTC. Its translation is CASSKRQSGYTF. The rearrangement uses TRBV19 and TRBJ1-2; possible D gene TRBD1, 5 bases. Germline loops: CDR1 LNHDA, CDR2 SQIVND (reference sequence). V shed 4 bases and J shed 7 bases, with 10 bases lying between them. This CDR3 is built from 12 residues. Full variable domain (remainder filled in from reference TRBV19 and TRBJ1-2): DGGITQSPKYLFRKEGQNVTLSCEQNLNHDAMYWYRQDPGQGLRLIYYSQIVNDFQKGDIAEGYSVSREKKESFPLTVTSAQKNPTAFYLCASSKRQSGYTFGSGTRLTVV.

The chain uses TRBV11-2 and TRBJ2-2; 8 bases map to TRBD2. There are 16 residues in the CDR3. With 5 bases clipped from V and 5 bases from J, the junction kept 10 bases outside the gene matches. Germline-derived CDR1 and CDR2 are SGHAT and FQNNGV. The CDR3: CASSTLSGGRTGELFF. The CDR3 DNA sequence: TGTGCCAGCAGCACCCTATCGGGGGGGCGGACCGGGGAGCTGTTTTTT.

The chain carries TRBV9 and TRBJ2-6; no firm D call. Looked up from germline, CDR1 is SGDLS and CDR2 is YYNGEE. Between the trimmed V and J ends, which lost 3 bases and 0 bases, there was a span of 4 bases. This CDR3 spans 14 amino acids. As DNA, the CDR3 is TGTGCCAGCAGCGGGAGCTCTGGGGCCAACGTCCTGACTTTC. It yields the protein CASSGSSGANVLTF.

J is TRBJ1-3 and V is TRBV5-1, with unresolved D. CDR1 and CDR2 (germline): SGHRS, YFSETQ. V lost 0 bases and J 0 bases, leaving 7 bases between the germline ends. The CDR3 contains 15 residues. The CDR3 bases are TGCGCCAGCAGCTTGGGGCTCATCTCTGGAAACACCATATATTTT. It encodes CASSLGLISGNTIYF.

The chain links TRBV4-1 to TRBJ1-3; 11 nucleotides agree with TRBD1. J gave up 2 bases and V 3 bases, and 6 bases lay outside the gene matches. The germline V gene has CDR1 MGHRA and CDR2 YSYEKL. The length of the CDR3 is 17 residues. The CDR3 DNA is TGCGCCAGCAGCCAGGGACAGGGGGAGCTGCCTGGAAACACCATATATTTT. This sequence encodes CASSQGQGELPGNTIYF.

The chain employs TRBV2 and TRBJ1-3, with TRBD1 matching 9 bases. Per the germline V gene, CDR1 is SNHLY and CDR2 is FYNNEI. J gave up 0 bases and V 8 bases, and 11 bases lay outside the gene matches. This CDR3 spans 17 amino acids. For the CDR3, the DNA is TGTGCCAGCGAGACAGGGGGATGGGTGAGCTCTGGAAACACCATATATTTT. Translation gives CASETGGWVSSGNTIYF.

The gene calls are TRBV2 and TRBJ1-2; D is ambiguous. Per the germline V gene, CDR1 is SNHLY and CDR2 is FYNNEI. The CDR3 contains 13 residues. V lost 3 bases and J 6 bases, leaving 11 bases between the germline ends. The CDR3 DNA is TGTGCCAGCAGTGAGGGAAGACGAGATGGCTACACCTTC. Protein sequence: CASSEGRRDGYTF. Based on the CDR3 plus reference TRBV2 and TRBJ1-2, the full variable domain is EPEVTQTPSHQVTQMGQEVILRCVPISNHLYFYWYRQILGQKVEFLVSFYNNEISEKSEIFDDQFSVERPDGSNFTLKIRSTKLEDSAMYFCASSEGRRDGYTFGSGTRLTVV.

The V gene is TRBV27, the J gene TRBJ1-4; D might be TRBD1 (5 bases). There are 14 residues in the CDR3. V was shortened by 5 bases and J by 3 bases, with 10 bases between the two germline ends. CDR1 MNHEY and CDR2 SMNVEV come from the germline V gene (reference sequence). CDR3 sequence reads: CASSPGPPNEKLFF. CDR3 coding DNA: TGTGCCAGCAGTCCAGGGCCCCCTAATGAAAAACTGTTTTTT.

The chain combines TRBV13 with TRBJ1-4; TRBD1 agrees at 9 bases. Germline assignment: CDR1 PRHDT and CDR2 FYEKMQ (reference sequence). This CDR3 spans 15 amino acids. The J segment lost 7 bases and the V segment lost 6 bases, leaving 9 bases of the junction unmatched. The CDR3 DNA follows: TGTGCCAGCAGAATTACCGGGACAGGGCGTGAAAAACTGTTTTTT. Translating it yields CASRITGTGREKLFF.

The chain links TRBV5-1 to TRBJ2-7; TRBD1 is a possible D gene (6 bases). V was clipped by 1 base and J by 0 bases, with 11 bases between them. The length of the CDR3 is 15 residues. Germline lookup yields CDR1 SGHRS and CDR2 YFSETQ. The DNA for the CDR3 is TGCGCCAGCAGCTTGTTAGGACAGAGCTCCTACGAGCAGTACTTC. Translation: CASSLLGQSSYEQYF.

The chain combines TRBV5-1 with TRBJ2-1; perhaps TRBD1 as D (6 bases). The CDR3 is made up of 15 amino acids. Trimming shortened V by 1 base and J by 4 bases, and 12 bases separated the two germline ends. Germline CDR1 SGHRS, CDR2 YFSETQ. The CDR3 spells CASSLNQGPYNEQFF. The CDR3 bases are TGCGCCAGCAGCTTGAATCAGGGGCCGTACAATGAGCAGTTCTTC.

This chain uses TRBV11-3 with TRBJ2-3; 7 bases are shared with TRBD2. V shed 2 bases and J 0 bases; nucleotides not matched to a gene: 2. The CDR3 runs to 15 residues. Germline CDR1 reads SGHNT; CDR2 reads YENEEA. The CDR3 coding sequence is TGTGCCAGCAGCTTAAGCGGGGCCAGCACAGATACGCAGTATTTT. Translated: CASSLSGASTDTQYF.

The sample holds one count of this clone. V usage is TRBV5-5 and J usage is TRBJ2-5; D ambiguous. Germline V CDR1 and CDR2: SGHKS, YYEKEE (reference sequence). Trimming shortened V by 2 bases and J by 4 bases, and 6 bases separated the two germline ends. The CDR3 spans 12 residues. CDR3 in DNA: TGTGCCAGCAGCTTAACCGCAGAGACCCAGTACTTC. Residues: CASSLTAETQYF.

The chain combines TRBV3-1 (or the pseudogene TRBV3-2) with TRBJ1-1; maybe TRBD1 (6 bases). Germline V gene data show CDR1 as LGHDT and CDR2 as YNNKEL (reference sequence). There are 14 residues in the CDR3. Trimming left V 4 bases short and J 3 bases short, with 12 bases between. The CDR3 here is CASSLQGLHTEAFF. Written as DNA, the CDR3 is TGTGCCAGCAGCCTACAGGGTCTGCACACTGAAGCTTTCTTT.

V gene TRBV27 combines with J gene TRBJ1-1, with D possibly matching TRBD1 (6 bases). The CDR3 is made up of 15 amino acids. Trimming took off 0 bases at V and 5 bases at J, with 13 bases between the two ends. Per germline, CDR1 MNHEY and CDR2 SMNVEV (reference sequence). Here the CDR3 DNA reads TGTGCCAGCAGTTTATCGTTGGGGGCGTTGACTGAAGCTTTCTTT. Translating it yields CASSLSLGALTEAFF.

The gene calls are TRBV10-3 and TRBJ1-4; perhaps TRBD1 as D (5 bases). Germline V gene data show CDR1 as ENHRY and CDR2 as SYGVKD. CDR3 size: 14 residues. V was clipped by 3 bases and J by 0 bases, with 5 bases between them. The CDR3 sequence is CAISEGATNEKLFF. The CDR3 bases are TGTGCCATCAGTGAAGGGGCAACTAATGAAAAACTGTTTTTT.

The V call is TRBV28, the J call TRBJ1-2; 8 bases are a match to TRBD1. Per the germline V gene, CDR1 is MDHEN and CDR2 is SYDVKM. The trim removed 5 bases at V and 3 bases at J, leaving 8 bases unmatched. The CDR3 consists of 15 residues. In DNA form, the CDR3 reads TGTGCCAGCAGTCTCACGACAGGGGCCGACTATGGCTACACCTTC. Its translation is CASSLTTGADYGYTF.